The present T cell receptor (beta chain) was sequenced within a study of shared clonotypes between healthy human individuals. The protocol was immunoSEQ multiplex PCR, while the TCRdb copy is restricted to in-frame clones and leaves out a portion. The repertoire holds 2 million to 2.5 million clones, with under 95% as singletons. This clone came up a few times. Germline V lookup: CDR1 SGHDN, CDR2 FVKESK. Unmatched junction bases numbered 6, after V lost 3 bases and J lost 4 bases. CDR3 size: 15 residues. This chain uses TRBV14 with TRBJ1-2; 9 positions agree with TRBD1. Input material: naive CD4+ T cells from PBMCs. Indicated subset: CD45RA+ positively selected. The receptor was derived from a man in his late teens or twenties in good health. Some clones in this sample may be carry-over from other donors' samples. CDR3 sequence: CASSQGTGRPYGYTF. Written as DNA, the CDR3 is TGTGCCAGCAGCCAGGGGACAGGGCGTCCCTATGGCTACACCTTC.